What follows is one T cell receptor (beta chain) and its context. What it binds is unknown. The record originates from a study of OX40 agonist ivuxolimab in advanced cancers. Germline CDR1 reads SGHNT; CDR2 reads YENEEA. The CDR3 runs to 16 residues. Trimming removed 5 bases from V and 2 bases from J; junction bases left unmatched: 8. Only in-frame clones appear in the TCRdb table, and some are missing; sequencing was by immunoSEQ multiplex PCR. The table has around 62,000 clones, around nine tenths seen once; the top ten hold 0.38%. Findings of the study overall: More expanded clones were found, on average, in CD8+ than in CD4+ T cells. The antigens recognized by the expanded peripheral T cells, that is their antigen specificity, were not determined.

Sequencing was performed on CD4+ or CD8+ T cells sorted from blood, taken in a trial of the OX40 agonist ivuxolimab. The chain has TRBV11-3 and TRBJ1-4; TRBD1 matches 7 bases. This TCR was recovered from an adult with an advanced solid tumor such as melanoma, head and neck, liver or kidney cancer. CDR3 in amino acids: CASSHDRDLTNEKLFF. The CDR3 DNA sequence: TGTGCCAGCAGCCACGACAGGGATTTGACTAATGAAAAACTGTTTTTT. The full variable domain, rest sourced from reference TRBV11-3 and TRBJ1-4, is EAGVVQSPRYKIIEKKQPVAFWCNPISGHNTLYWYLQNLGQGPELLIRYENEEAVDDSQLPKDRFSAERLKGVDSTLKIQPAELGDSAVYLCASSHDRDLTNEKLFFGSGTQLSVL.